This T cell receptor (beta chain) was found in a study of T cells in Graves' hyperthyroidism and ophthalmopathy. Looking at the study overall: Peripheral blood was drawn at first diagnosis, prior to all treatment. Study results and caveats: Stable hyperthyroidism and ophthalmopathy were separated using 13 V-J signatures. Most thyroid clonotypes expanded above 0.001 appeared in blood too.

PBMCs were obtained from 9 to 10 ml fresh peripheral blood. Deletions cut 7 bases from V and 6 bases from J, with 13 bases between. CDR3 size: 13 residues. The germline CDR1 and CDR2 sequences are MNHEY and SVGEGT. TCR beta CDR3 region amplification was performed from RNA transcripts. HTBI primers were used for first-round RT-PCR of the TCR CDR3. TCRdb reprocessed the multiplex PCR reads with MiXCR, giving one entry per CDR3 protein. Of about 400,000 distinct CDR3 sequences in the sample, 15% to 18% were seen once. This clonotype was seen ten or more times. The target antigen is unknown. The receptor was isolated from a woman aged 18-35 years with Graves' hyperthyroidism. V is TRBV6-2 or TRBV6-3 and J is TRBJ1-5; maybe TRBD1 (5 bases). Sequencing was done on a sample of blood. The CDR3 DNA reads as TGTGCCAGCACCCCCGTGGGGGGTCAGCCCCAGCATTTT. It yields the protein CASTPVGGQPQHF.